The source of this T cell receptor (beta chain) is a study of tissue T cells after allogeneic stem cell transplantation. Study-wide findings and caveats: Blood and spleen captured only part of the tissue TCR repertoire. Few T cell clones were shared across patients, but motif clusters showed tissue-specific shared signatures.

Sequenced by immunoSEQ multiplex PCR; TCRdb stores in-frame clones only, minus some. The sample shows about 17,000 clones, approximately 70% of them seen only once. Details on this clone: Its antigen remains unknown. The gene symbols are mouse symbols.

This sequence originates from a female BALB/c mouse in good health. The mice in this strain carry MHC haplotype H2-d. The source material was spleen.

CDR3 bases read: TGTGCCAGCGGTGCCCGGGACTGGGGGGGGCCAGGTGCAGAAACGCTGTAT. Encoded protein: CASGARDWGGPGAETLY. The full-length CDR3 reads as CASGARDWGGPGAETLYF. This chain links TRBV13-2 with TRBJ2-3, with 13 bases matching TRBD2. From the germline J gene comes the end of the CDR3, since the read stops 1 residue before it. J gave up 1 base and V 3 bases, and 8 bases lay outside the gene matches. The CDR3 contains 18 residues. Germline-derived CDR1 and CDR2 are NNHNN and SYGAGS (reference sequence).